This TCR beta chain was identified during a study of blood T cell repertoires in COVID-19 (dated by TCRdb to 2020 to 2021). Describing the broader study: Samples covering the acute and convalescent phases of COVID-19 were provided by collaborators in the United States, Italy and Spain. The dataset comprised deeply sampled blood TCRbeta repertoires from subjects exposed to, actively infected with, or recovered from COVID-19. The samples were drawn from two sources: the first 160 participants of the ongoing ImmuneRACE study, and about 1,300 subjects contributed by 6 global collaborators. The prospective study material was composed of cDNA or gDNA derived from T cells, B-cell-depleted T cells, or PBMCs. Where HLA class I and class II types were available, the types were taken from metadata supplied by the sample provider, not from assay-based typing. A freely available public database, intended as a resource for researchers studying the immune response to SARS-CoV-2, is where the repertoires were released. The sample metadata nearly always contained a de-identified subject ID, COVID-19 status, age in years and sex.

TCRbeta CDR3 regions were amplified from genomic DNA using the immunoSEQ Assay, a bias-controlled multiplex PCR. On the authors' methods: The number of nucleated cells in each sample was estimated by amplification of reference gene primers within the assay. Sequence reads were collapsed and filtered to measure the absolute abundance of every unique TCRbeta CDR3 rearrangement. Productive Simpson clonality was computed per sample as the square root of Simpson's diversity index over productive rearrangements. Imported from immuneACCESS, the table was reduced by TCRdb to in-frame sequences with V and J called. These copies leave out some clones; in studies compared against another copy, an unresolved V gene accounts for under half, and the cause of the remainder is not known. V and J calls and clone size are as listed in that table; D and trimming were resolved from the DNA. Within this sample are about 260,000 clones, with 87% of them counted one time only. The ten largest make up 2% to 2.5% of the sample.

Points on this clone: The antigen it binds to is not known. Per-base qualities were not stored, and no clone one base away is much larger.

Per the germline V gene, MDHEN is the CDR1 and SYDVKM is the CDR2. Counted from cysteine to phenylalanine, this CDR3 has 13 amino acids. Of the read, only the CDR3 DNA is kept; its 39 bases are in frame from base 1. The V end loses 10 bases and the J end loses 5 bases, and a stretch of 17 bases separates them. The paper as a whole reports these results and caveats: Clinical and demographic metadata were provided uncurated, with the amount varying by source and participant.

Samples from volunteer blood donors who had recovered from COVID-19 were contributed by a second Seattle source. The collaborating institutions used their own protocols to collect whole blood in K2EDTA tubes. For TCRbeta analysis, collaborators shipped samples as frozen whole blood, isolated PBMCs, or DNA extracted from either of those sample types. This sequence was found in a woman between 45 and 65 years old who had recovered from COVID-19. The chain uses TRBV28 and TRBJ2-5; a confident D gene designation cannot be given. Sequenced input: peripheral blood. The DNA sequence is TGTGCCACCACCAAACGGCCCAGGGAGACCCAGTACTTC. Translation gives CATTKRPRETQYF.